These 25 T cell receptor beta chains were all obtained from the same sample, sequenced in a study of control samples from healthy donors and cancer patients. The assay was immunoSEQ multiplex PCR, and TCRdb's table has in-frame clones only and misses some. Of 150,000 to 160,000 clones in the sample, 90% to 95% were seen once. Input material: blood. These receptors were obtained from a man in his forties or fifties in good health.

This clone showed up just a few times. This chain uses TRBV4-1 with TRBJ1-1; no reliable D call. Germline loops: CDR1 MGHRA, CDR2 YSYEKL. V was shortened by 2 bases and J by 1 base, with 8 bases between the two germline ends. The CDR3 runs to 14 residues. The CDR3: CASSQRPANTEAFF. DNA of the CDR3: TGCGCCAGCAGCCAAAGGCCAGCGAACACTGAAGCTTTCTTT.

The chain couples TRBV24-1 to TRBJ1-2; D ambiguous. The CDR3 spans 12 residues. V lost 12 bases, J lost 0 bases, and 10 bases lay in between. The V gene's germline CDR1 is KGHDR and CDR2 SFDVKD. The CDR3 reads CACSDPNYGYTF. Here the CDR3 DNA reads TGTGCCTGCAGCGACCCTAACTATGGCTACACCTTC.

This clone was observed once. The J gene is TRBJ1-2, the V gene TRBV19; D uncertain. This CDR3 spans 12 amino acids. The V gene's germline CDR1 is LNHDA and CDR2 SQIVND (reference sequence). The germline V and J ends were trimmed by 1 base and 8 bases, with 8 bases remaining between them. Written as DNA, the CDR3 is TGTGCCAGTAGTATAGGTGGTAGCGGCTACACCTTC. It encodes CASSIGGSGYTF.

This rearrangement joins TRBV2 to TRBJ2-6; TRBD1 might be the D (6 bases). Trimming took 5 bases from V and 1 from J, leaving 9 bases between them. From germline, CDR1 is SNHLY and CDR2 FYNNEI. This CDR3 spans 15 amino acids. The CDR3 loop reads CASSTGTSGANVLTF. CDR3 sequence (DNA): TGTGCCAGCAGTACCGGGACATCTGGGGCCAACGTCCTGACTTTC. The whole variable domain, remainder taken from reference TRBV2 and TRBJ2-6, is EPEVTQTPSHQVTQMGQEVILRCVPISNHLYFYWYRQILGQKVEFLVSFYNNEISEKSEIFDDQFSVERPDGSNFTLKIRSTKLEDSAMYFCASSTGTSGANVLTFGAGSRLTVL.

The chain employs TRBV24-1 and TRBJ1-2; unclear D gene. Germline CDR1 and CDR2: KGHDR and SFDVKD. V was trimmed by 4 bases and J by 3 bases, leaving 5 bases between them. The CDR3 totals 12 residues. The CDR3 loop reads CATSDPYYGYTF. In DNA form, the CDR3 reads TGTGCCACCAGTGACCCGTACTATGGCTACACCTTC.

This rearrangement joins TRBV2 to TRBJ2-2; D is ambiguous. This CDR3 has 13 residues. CDR1 and CDR2 (germline): SNHLY, FYNNEI. Between the trimmed V and J ends, which lost 4 bases and 5 bases, there was a span of 8 bases. CDR3 sequence (DNA): TGTGCCAGCAGTGCCAGGCGTACCGGGGAGCTGTTTTTT. It encodes CASSARRTGELFF. The variable domain in full, with the rest retrieved from reference TRBV2 and TRBJ2-2, is EPEVTQTPSHQVTQMGQEVILRCVPISNHLYFYWYRQILGQKVEFLVSFYNNEISEKSEIFDDQFSVERPDGSNFTLKIRSTKLEDSAMYFCASSARRTGELFFGEGSRLTVL.

As concerns this clone: This sample also contains other DNA sequences that code for the same CDR3. The J gene is TRBJ1-5, the V gene TRBV28, with D hard to call. The CDR3 covers 13 residues. Germline V gene lookup returns CDR1 MDHEN and CDR2 SYDVKM. Trimming pared 4 bases from V and 5 bases from J, leaving 9 bases between. The DNA for the CDR3 is TGTGCCAGCAGTTCCGGGCCGTATCAGCCCCAGCATTTT. It yields the protein CASSSGPYQPQHF.

V usage is TRBV4-3 and J usage is TRBJ1-6; D call uncertain. CDR3 length: 18 amino acids. Germline CDR1 reads LGHNA; CDR2 reads YSLEER. The V end was cut by 0 bases, the J end by 9 bases, with 21 bases between. CDR3: CASSQEAPDAVGGSPLHF. In nucleotides, the CDR3 is TGCGCCAGCAGCCAAGAGGCCCCGGACGCAGTCGGCGGTTCACCCCTCCACTTT.

The chain links TRBV27 to TRBJ1-4; 8 bases line up with TRBD1. V shed 6 bases and J 7 bases; nucleotides not matched to a gene: 7. The V gene's germline CDR1 is MNHEY and CDR2 SMNVEV (reference sequence). CDR3 length equals 14 residues. This CDR3 is CASRLGQGGEKLFF. CDR3 DNA: TGTGCCAGCAGACTTGGACAGGGAGGTGAAAAACTGTTTTTT.

The CDR3 DNA reads TGTGCCAGCAGCGGACGGGACAGCCTCTATGGCTACACCTTC. This codes for CASSGRDSLYGYTF. The rearrangement joins TRBV9 to TRBJ1-2, with 7 bases that match TRBD1. The CDR3 runs to 14 residues. V shed 3 bases, J shed 4 bases, and the junction held 6 bases outside the gene matches. CDR1 is SGDLS and CDR2 is YYNGEE in the germline V gene. The full variable domain, in which reference TRBV9 and TRBJ1-2 provide the parts outside the CDR3, is DSGVTQTPKHLITATGQRVTLRCSPRSGDLSVYWYQQSLDQGLQFLIQYYNGEERAKGNILERFSAQQFPDLHSELNLSSLELGDSALYFCASSGRDSLYGYTFGSGTRLTVV.

The chain uses TRBV28 and TRBJ2-7, with D possibly TRBD1 on 6 matching bases. V was pared by 5 bases and J by 2 bases, with 13 bases between. The CDR3 runs to 14 residues. Germline V lookup: CDR1 MDHEN, CDR2 SYDVKM. The CDR3 DNA is TGTGCCAGCAGTCCTGGGACATTCACCTACGAGCAGTACTTC. Translating gives CASSPGTFTYEQYF.

V gene TRBV6-5 combines with J gene TRBJ1-1, with TRBD1 as a possible D gene (5 bases). Germline values: CDR1 MNHEY, CDR2 SVGAGI. Deletions cut 2 bases from V and 6 bases from J, with 13 bases between. The CDR3 runs 14 residues. DNA for the CDR3: TGTGCCAGCAGTTACAATAACCTAGGGGCTGAAGCTTTCTTT. Its translation is CASSYNNLGAEAFF.

The gene calls are TRBV27 and TRBJ2-2; D gene uncertain. Germline values: CDR1 MNHEY, CDR2 SMNVEV (reference sequence). Trimming took 5 bases from V and 3 from J, leaving 10 bases between them. The CDR3 has 14 residues. The CDR3 DNA reads as TGTGCCAGCAGTGCCCAGACCCACACCGGGGAGCTGTTTTTT. Translated, it gives CASSAQTHTGELFF.

Written as DNA, the CDR3 is TGTGCCAGCAGTCGAACCGGGGCCACCGGGGGCTACACCTTC. Residues: CASSRTGATGGYTF. The V and J genes are TRBV6-5 and TRBJ1-2; maybe TRBD1 (5 bases). V was cut by 5 bases and J by 8 bases, with 18 bases left in between. Germline CDR1 MNHEY, CDR2 SVGAGI. The CDR3 runs to 14 residues.

V gene TRBV7-9 combines with J gene TRBJ1-1, with 8 bases that match TRBD1. V lost 4 bases and J lost 5; bases outside the gene matches: 6. CDR3 length: 14 residues. Looked up from germline, CDR1 is SEHNR and CDR2 is FQNEAQ (reference sequence). The CDR3 spells CASSSDRGRTEAFF. In DNA, the CDR3 is TGTGCCAGCAGCTCCGACAGGGGAAGGACTGAAGCTTTCTTT.

V is TRBV27 and J is TRBJ1-1; D is perhaps TRBD1 (6 bases). This CDR3 has 16 residues. V dropped 4 bases and J dropped 4 bases, with 19 bases sitting between them. Germline V gene sequence: CDR1 MNHEY, CDR2 SMNVEV (reference sequence). The CDR3 sequence is CASSSAVGGGGTEAFF. The CDR3 DNA follows: TGTGCCAGCAGTTCCGCAGTCGGGGGAGGGGGCACTGAAGCTTTCTTT.

This clone came up once. The chain employs TRBV19 and TRBJ1-2, with 8 positions matching TRBD1. Germline V gives CDR1 LNHDA, CDR2 SQIVND (reference sequence). The junction had 11 bases not matched to a gene; V was cut back by 5 bases and J by 6 bases. This CDR3 comprises 15 residues. The CDR3: CASSSSPTGEHGYTF. CDR3 bases: TGTGCCAGTAGTTCCTCCCCGACAGGGGAACATGGCTACACCTTC.

The gene calls are TRBV18 and TRBJ1-1; D is perhaps TRBD1 (5 bases). Germline lookup yields CDR1 KGHSH and CDR2 LQKENI. V was cut by 3 bases and J by 2 bases, with 16 bases left in between. This CDR3 region has 16 residues. The DNA for the CDR3 is TGTGCCAGCTCACCCAGCCAGCCGGGGGGAAACACTGAAGCTTTCTTT. It translates to CASSPSQPGGNTEAFF.

The CDR3 region is CASSYAGTGNYGYTF. The CDR3 DNA is TGTGCCAGCAGTTACGCGGGAACAGGGAACTATGGCTACACCTTC. V is TRBV6-5 and J is TRBJ1-2, with D perhaps TRBD1 (6 bases). The CDR3 spans 15 residues. The germline V gene encodes CDR1 MNHEY and CDR2 SVGAGI. V dropped 2 bases and J dropped 2 bases, with 12 bases sitting between them.

V is TRBV6-2 or TRBV6-3 and J is TRBJ1-6, with D tentatively TRBD1 (6 bases). The CDR3 is 15 amino acids. V lost 4 bases and J lost 9, with 16 bases in between. Germline V gives CDR1 MNHEY, CDR2 SVGEGT. The CDR3 reads CASSSLGGRGSPLHF. CDR3 DNA: TGTGCCAGCAGTTCACTGGGGGGGCGAGGTTCACCCCTCCACTTT.

The chain has TRBV5-1 and TRBJ2-2; 9 nucleotides match TRBD1. With 4 bases clipped from V and 0 bases from J, the junction kept 1 base outside the gene matches. Germline V gives CDR1 SGHRS, CDR2 YFSETQ. The CDR3 is 15 residues long. The chain's CDR3 is CASSHRGPNTGELFF. Here the CDR3 DNA reads TGCGCCAGCAGCCACAGGGGGCCGAACACCGGGGAGCTGTTTTTT.

This chain connects TRBV28 to TRBJ1-2, with unresolved D. The V and J ends lost 1 base and 4 bases respectively, with 4 bases between them. Germline V gene sequence: CDR1 MDHEN, CDR2 SYDVKM. This CDR3 has 12 amino acids. In nucleotides, the CDR3 is TGTGCCAGCAGTTTATCTATCTATGGCTACACCTTC. Its protein product is CASSLSIYGYTF.

The chain recombines TRBV6-2 or TRBV6-3 with TRBJ1-1, with unresolved D. V gave up 6 bases and J gave up 3 bases, with 17 bases separating them. This CDR3 spans 15 amino acids. From germline, CDR1 is MNHEY and CDR2 SVGEGT. CDR3 sequence (DNA): TGTGCCAGCAGCCTCTACCCGCGGGCGGACACTGAAGCTTTCTTT. This gives the protein CASSLYPRADTEAFF.

This clone was observed a single time. The chain links TRBV4-1 to TRBJ2-7; 7 bases line up with TRBD1. Trimming took 4 bases from V and 3 from J; bases not matched to a gene: 6. The CDR3 is 14 amino acids. In germline, CDR1 is MGHRA, CDR2 YSYEKL. The CDR3 sequence: CASSLGQVSYEQYF. The CDR3 DNA reads TGCGCCAGCAGCCTTGGACAGGTAAGCTACGAGCAGTACTTC.

The CDR3 sequence: CASSSRERATYNEQFF. In DNA form, the CDR3 reads TGTGCCAGCAGTAGCCGAGAGCGGGCTACCTACAATGAGCAGTTCTTC. The chain employs TRBV6-2 or TRBV6-3 and TRBJ2-1, with TRBD2 as a possible D gene (6 bases). Germline CDR1 is MNHEY and CDR2 is SVGEGT. V was cut by 5 bases and J by 2 bases, with 16 bases left in between. The CDR3 sequence is 16 residues long.